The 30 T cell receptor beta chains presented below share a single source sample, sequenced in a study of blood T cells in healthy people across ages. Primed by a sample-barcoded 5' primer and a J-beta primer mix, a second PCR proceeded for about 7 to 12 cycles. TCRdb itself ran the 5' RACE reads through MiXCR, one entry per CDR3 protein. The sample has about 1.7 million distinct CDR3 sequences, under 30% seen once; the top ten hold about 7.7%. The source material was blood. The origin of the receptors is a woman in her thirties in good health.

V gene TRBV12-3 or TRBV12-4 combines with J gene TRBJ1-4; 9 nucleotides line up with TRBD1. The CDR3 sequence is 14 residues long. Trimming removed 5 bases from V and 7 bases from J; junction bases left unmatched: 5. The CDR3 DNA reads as TGTGCCAGCAGTGCCTGGGACAGGGCTGAAAAACTGTTTTTT. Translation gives CASSAWDRAEKLFF.

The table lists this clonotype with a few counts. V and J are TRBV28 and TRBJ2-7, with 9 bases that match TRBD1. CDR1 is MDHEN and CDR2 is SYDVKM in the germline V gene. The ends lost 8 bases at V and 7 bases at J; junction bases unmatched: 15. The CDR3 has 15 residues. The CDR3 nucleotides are TGTGCCAGCCGTCCTTACAGGGGGCTAAAGTATGAGCAGTACTTC. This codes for CASRPYRGLKYEQYF.

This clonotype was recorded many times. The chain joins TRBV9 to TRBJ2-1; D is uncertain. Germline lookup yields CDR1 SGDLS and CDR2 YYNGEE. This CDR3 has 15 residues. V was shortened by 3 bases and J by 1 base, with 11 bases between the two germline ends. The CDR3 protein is CASSALEWSYNEQFF. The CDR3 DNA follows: TGTGCCAGCAGCGCCCTTGAGTGGTCCTACAATGAGCAGTTCTTC.

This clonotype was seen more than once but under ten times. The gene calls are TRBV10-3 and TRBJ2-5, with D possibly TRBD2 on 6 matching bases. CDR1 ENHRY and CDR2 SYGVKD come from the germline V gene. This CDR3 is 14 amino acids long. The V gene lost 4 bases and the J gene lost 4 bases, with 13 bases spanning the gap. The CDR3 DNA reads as TGTGCCATCAGTGGAACGGGAGTAGCAGAGACCCAGTACTTC. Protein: CAISGTGVAETQYF.

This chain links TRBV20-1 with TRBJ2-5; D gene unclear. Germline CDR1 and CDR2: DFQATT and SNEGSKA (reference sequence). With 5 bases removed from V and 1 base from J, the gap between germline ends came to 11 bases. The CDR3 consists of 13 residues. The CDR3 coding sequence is TGCAGTGCTTCCAAGGACGTCCAAGAGACCCAGTACTTC. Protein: CSASKDVQETQYF.

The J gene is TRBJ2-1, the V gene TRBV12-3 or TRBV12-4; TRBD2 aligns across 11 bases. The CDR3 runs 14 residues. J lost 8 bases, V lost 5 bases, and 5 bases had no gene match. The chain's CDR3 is CASSLTSGIDEQFF. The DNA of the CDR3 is TGTGCCAGCAGTCTGACTAGCGGGATCGATGAGCAGTTCTTC.

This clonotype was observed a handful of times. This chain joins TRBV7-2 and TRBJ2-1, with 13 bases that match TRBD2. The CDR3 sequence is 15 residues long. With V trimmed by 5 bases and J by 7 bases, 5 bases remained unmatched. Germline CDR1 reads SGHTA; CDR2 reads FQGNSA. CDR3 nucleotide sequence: TGTGCCAGCAGCCGGGGACTAGCGGGAAAGAATGAGCAGTTCTTC. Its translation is CASSRGLAGKNEQFF.

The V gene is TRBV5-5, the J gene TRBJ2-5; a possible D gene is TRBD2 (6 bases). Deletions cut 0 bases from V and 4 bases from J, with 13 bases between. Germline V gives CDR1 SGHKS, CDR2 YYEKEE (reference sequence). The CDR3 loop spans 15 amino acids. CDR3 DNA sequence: TGTGCCAGCAGCTTGGTCTGGGGGGTAGGAGAGACCCAGTACTTC. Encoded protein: CASSLVWGVGETQYF.

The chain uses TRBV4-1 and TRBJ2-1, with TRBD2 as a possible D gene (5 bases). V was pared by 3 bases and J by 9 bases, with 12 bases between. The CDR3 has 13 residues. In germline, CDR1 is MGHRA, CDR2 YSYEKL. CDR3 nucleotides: TGCGCCAGCAGCCAGTCTTTGGCGGGTGAGCAGTTCTTC. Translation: CASSQSLAGEQFF.

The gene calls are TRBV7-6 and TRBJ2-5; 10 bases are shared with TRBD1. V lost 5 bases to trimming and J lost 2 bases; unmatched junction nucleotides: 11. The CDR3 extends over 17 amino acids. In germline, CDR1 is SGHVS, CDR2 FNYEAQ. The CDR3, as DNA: TGTGCCAGCAGCCCAAGACAGGGGGCCCTCTCTCAAGAGACCCAGTACTTC. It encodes CASSPRQGALSQETQYF.

CDR3 region: CAWSFLGTSGPLYEQYF. As DNA, the CDR3 is TGTGCCTGGAGCTTCCTAGGGACTAGCGGCCCATTATACGAGCAGTACTTC. The chain joins TRBV30 to TRBJ2-7, with 11 nucleotides matching TRBD2. Germline V gene data show CDR1 as GTSNPN and CDR2 as SVGIG (reference sequence). With 3 bases clipped from V and 4 bases from J, the junction kept 14 bases outside the gene matches. This CDR3 is 17 amino acids long.

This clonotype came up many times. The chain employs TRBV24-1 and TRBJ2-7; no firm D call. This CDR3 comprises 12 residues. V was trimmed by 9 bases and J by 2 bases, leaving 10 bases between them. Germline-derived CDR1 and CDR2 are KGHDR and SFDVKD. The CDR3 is CATEDGAYEQYF. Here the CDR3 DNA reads TGTGCCACCGAGGACGGAGCCTACGAGCAGTACTTC.

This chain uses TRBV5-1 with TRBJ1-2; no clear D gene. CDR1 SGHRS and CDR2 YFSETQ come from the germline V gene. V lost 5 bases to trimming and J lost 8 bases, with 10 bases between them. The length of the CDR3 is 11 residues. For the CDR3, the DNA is TGCGCCAGCAGACGCGAGGAAGGCTACACCTTC. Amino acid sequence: CASRREEGYTF. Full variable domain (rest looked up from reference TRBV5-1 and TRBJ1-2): KAGVTQTPRYLIKTRGQQVTLSCSPISGHRSVSWYQQTPGQGLQFLFEYFSETQRNKGNFPGRFSGRQFSNSRSEMNVSTLELGDSALYLCASRREEGYTFGSGTRLTVV.

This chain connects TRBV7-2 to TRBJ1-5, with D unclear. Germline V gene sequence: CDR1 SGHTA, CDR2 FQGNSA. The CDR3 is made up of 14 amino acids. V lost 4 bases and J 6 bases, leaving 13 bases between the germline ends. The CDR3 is CASSSEEGIQPQHF. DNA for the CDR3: TGTGCCAGCAGCTCGGAAGAGGGTATTCAGCCCCAGCATTTT.

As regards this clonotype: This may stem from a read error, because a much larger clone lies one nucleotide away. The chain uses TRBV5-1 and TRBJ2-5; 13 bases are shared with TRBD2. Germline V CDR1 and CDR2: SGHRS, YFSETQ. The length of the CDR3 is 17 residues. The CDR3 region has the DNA TGCGCCAACAGCTTGGGGACTAGCGGGGACCACCAAGAGACCCAGTACTTC. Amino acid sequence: CANSLGTSGDHQETQYF.

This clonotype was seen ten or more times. The CDR3 nucleotides are TGTGCCAGCAGCCCTCTGGGCCAGGGAGGCCGTGGAGAGACCCAGTACTTC. The encoded protein is CASSPLGQGGRGETQYF. V and J are TRBV11-2 and TRBJ2-5, with D possibly TRBD2 on 6 matching bases. CDR1 is SGHAT, CDR2 FQNNGV, per germline. The CDR3 length is 17 residues. V was cut by 5 bases and J by 4 bases, with 23 bases left in between. The variable domain in full, completed from reference TRBV11-2 and TRBJ2-5, reads EAGVAQSPRYKIIEKRQSVAFWCNPISGHATLYWYQQILGQGPKLLIQFQNNGVVDDSQLPKDRFSAERLKGVDSTLKIQPAKLEDSAVYLCASSPLGQGGRGETQYFGPGTRLLVL.

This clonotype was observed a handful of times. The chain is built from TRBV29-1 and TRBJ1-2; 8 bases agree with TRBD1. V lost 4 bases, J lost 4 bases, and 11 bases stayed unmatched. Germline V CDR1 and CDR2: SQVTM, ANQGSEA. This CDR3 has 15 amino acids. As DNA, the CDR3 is TGCAGCGTTGGCTCAGGGGGCCAGATAGGCTATGGCTACACCTTC. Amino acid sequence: CSVGSGGQIGYGYTF.

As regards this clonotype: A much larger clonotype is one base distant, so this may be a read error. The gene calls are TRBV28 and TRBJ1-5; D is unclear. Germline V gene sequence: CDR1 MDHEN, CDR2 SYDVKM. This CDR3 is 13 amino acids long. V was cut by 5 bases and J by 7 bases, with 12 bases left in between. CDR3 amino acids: CASSRRVKQPQHF. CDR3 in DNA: TGTGCCAGCAGTCGACGGGTTAAGCAGCCCCAGCATTTT.

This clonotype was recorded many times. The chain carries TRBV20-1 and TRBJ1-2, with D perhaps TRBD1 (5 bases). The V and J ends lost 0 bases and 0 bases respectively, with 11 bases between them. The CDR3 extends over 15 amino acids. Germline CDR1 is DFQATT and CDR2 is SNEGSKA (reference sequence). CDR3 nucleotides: TGCAGTGCTAGAGATCAGGCAGGGACTAACTATGGCTACACCTTC. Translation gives CSARDQAGTNYGYTF.

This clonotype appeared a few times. The CDR3 DNA sequence: TGTGCCAGCAGCGTAGCTGGGGCAGGGGCCTTCTACGAGCAGTACTTC. Translation gives CASSVAGAGAFYEQYF. The V call is TRBV9, the J call TRBJ2-7; the D gene is possibly TRBD1 (6 bases). The CDR3 spans 16 residues. V was cut by 0 bases and J by 3 bases, with 16 bases left in between. Germline assignment: CDR1 SGDLS and CDR2 YYNGEE.

The CDR3 bases are TGCAGTGCTACCGGGACAGGGTACACTGAAGCTTTCTTT. Translated: CSATGTGYTEAFF. The chain links TRBV20-1 to TRBJ1-1; 9 nucleotides agree with TRBD1. The CDR3 length is 13 residues. Trimming at V came to 4 bases and at J to 3 bases, leaving 3 bases not matched to a gene. The germline gives CDR1 DFQATT, CDR2 SNEGSKA (reference sequence).

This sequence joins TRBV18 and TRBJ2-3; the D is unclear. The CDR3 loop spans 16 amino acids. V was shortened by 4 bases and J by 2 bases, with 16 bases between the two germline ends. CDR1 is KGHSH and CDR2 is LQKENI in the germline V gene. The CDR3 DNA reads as TGTGCCAGCTCACTTCAAGGGCCCTTAAACACAGATACGCAGTATTTT. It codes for CASSLQGPLNTDTQYF.

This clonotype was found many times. CDR3 in DNA: TGCAGCGTCGGGGGGACTATTCAATCCTACGAGCAGTACTTC. As protein: CSVGGTIQSYEQYF. The rearrangement joins TRBV29-1 to TRBJ2-7; TRBD2 agrees at 7 bases. The CDR3 extends over 14 amino acids. CDR1 SQVTM and CDR2 ANQGSEA come from the germline V gene. V gave up 6 bases and J gave up 1 base; unmatched junction bases: 9.

In nucleotides, the CDR3 is TGTGCCTGGCAACCAGGACAGGGAAGGGGAGAGACCCAGTACTTC. Its protein product is CAWQPGQGRGETQYF. The V gene is TRBV30, the J gene TRBJ2-5; 8 positions match TRBD1. The CDR3 consists of 15 residues. Germline V gene lookup returns CDR1 GTSNPN and CDR2 SVGIG (reference sequence). J lost 4 bases, V lost 5 bases, and 12 bases had no gene match. Supplemented by reference TRBV30 and TRBJ2-5, the full variable domain reads SQTIHQWPATLVQPVGSPLSLECTVEGTSNPNLYWYRQAAGRGLQLLFYSVGIGQISSEVPQNLSASRPQDRQFILSSKKLLLSDSGFYLCAWQPGQGRGETQYFGPGTRLLVL.

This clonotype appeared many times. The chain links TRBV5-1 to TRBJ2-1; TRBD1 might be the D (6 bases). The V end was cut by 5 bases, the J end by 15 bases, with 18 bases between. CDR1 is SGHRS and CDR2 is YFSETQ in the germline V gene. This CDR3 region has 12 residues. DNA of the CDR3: TGCGCCAGCAGAGATGGGGGCAACAAGGGGTTCTTC. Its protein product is CASRDGGNKGFF.

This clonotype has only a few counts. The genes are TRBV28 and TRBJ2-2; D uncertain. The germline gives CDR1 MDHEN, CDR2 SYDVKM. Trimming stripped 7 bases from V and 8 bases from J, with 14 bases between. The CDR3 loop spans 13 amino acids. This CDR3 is CASTNLLAGELFF. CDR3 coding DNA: TGTGCCAGCACCAACTTACTTGCAGGGGAGCTGTTTTTT.

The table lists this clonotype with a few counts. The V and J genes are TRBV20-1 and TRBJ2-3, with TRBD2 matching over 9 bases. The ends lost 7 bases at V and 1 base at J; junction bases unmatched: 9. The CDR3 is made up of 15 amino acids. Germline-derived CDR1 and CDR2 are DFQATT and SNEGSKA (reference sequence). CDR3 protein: CSVAGGRGGTDTQYF. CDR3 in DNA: TGCAGTGTTGCGGGGGGGCGAGGTGGCACAGATACGCAGTATTTT.

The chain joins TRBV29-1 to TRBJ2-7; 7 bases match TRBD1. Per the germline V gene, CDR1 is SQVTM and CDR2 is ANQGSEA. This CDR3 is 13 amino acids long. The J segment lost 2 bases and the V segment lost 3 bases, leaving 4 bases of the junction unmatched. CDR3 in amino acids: CSVEADRAYEQYF. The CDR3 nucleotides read TGCAGCGTTGAGGCTGACAGGGCCTACGAGCAGTACTTC.

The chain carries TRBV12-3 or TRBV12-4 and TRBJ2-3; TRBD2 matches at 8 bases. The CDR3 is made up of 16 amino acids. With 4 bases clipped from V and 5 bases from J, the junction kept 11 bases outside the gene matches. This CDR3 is CASSSVGLVGGDTQYF. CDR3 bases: TGTGCCAGCAGTTCGGTGGGACTAGTGGGGGGAGATACGCAGTATTTT.

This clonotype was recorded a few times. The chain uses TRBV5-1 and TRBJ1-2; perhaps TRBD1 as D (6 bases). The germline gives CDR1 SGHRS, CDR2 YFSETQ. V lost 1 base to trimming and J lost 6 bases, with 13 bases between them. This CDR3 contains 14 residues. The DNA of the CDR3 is TGCGCCAGCAGCTTGTGGGGGCGCGCCGATGGCTACACCTTC. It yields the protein CASSLWGRADGYTF.